Following are 17 T cell receptor beta chains from one sample sequenced in a study of blood T cells in healthy people across ages. A J-beta primer mix and a sample-barcoded 5' primer were used in a second PCR of roughly 7 to 12 cycles. TCRdb ran MiXCR on the 5' RACE reads and lists one entry per CDR3 protein. The sample holds some 1.6 million distinct CDR3 sequences, roughly a third seen once. Sequences were obtained from blood. These receptors were collected from a woman between 25 and 40 years old in good health.

This clonotype has just a few counts. The genes are TRBV20-1 and TRBJ1-5; no reliable D call. V lost 4 bases and J lost 4, with 11 bases in between. CDR1 is DFQATT, CDR2 SNEGSKA, per germline (reference sequence). The CDR3 runs 13 residues. The CDR3 sequence: CSANRQVNQPQHF. The CDR3 coding sequence is TGCAGTGCTAACCGTCAGGTGAATCAGCCCCAGCATTTT.

V and J are TRBV6-6 and TRBJ2-5; the D call may be TRBD1 or TRBD2 (6 bases each). V lost 6 bases and J lost 5, with 22 bases in between. The germline V gene has CDR1 MNHNY and CDR2 SVGAGI (reference sequence). The CDR3 consists of 16 residues. CDR3 DNA: TGTGCCAGCAGCCGGTTCGGGACGGAAGGGGGGGAGACCCAGTACTTC. This encodes CASSRFGTEGGETQYF.

The table lists this clonotype with many counts. The genes are TRBV5-5 and TRBJ1-1; perhaps TRBD1 as D (5 bases). V was pared by 2 bases and J by 2 bases, with 19 bases between. Germline V CDR1 and CDR2: SGHKS, YYEKEE (reference sequence). This CDR3 comprises 17 residues. DNA for the CDR3: TGTGCCAGCAGCTTCTACTATCTGGGGGGTGATAACACTGAAGCTTTCTTT. It codes for CASSFYYLGGDNTEAFF.

At least ten counts were recorded for this clonotype. The chain has TRBV12-3 or TRBV12-4 and TRBJ2-5, with 10 positions matching TRBD2. Trimming took 5 bases from V and 4 from J; bases not matched to a gene: 7. The CDR3 extends over 15 amino acids. The CDR3: CASSPGASGGETQYF. The CDR3 DNA reads as TGTGCCAGCAGTCCGGGGGCTAGCGGGGGAGAGACCCAGTACTTC.

The CDR3 loop reads CASSLALAGGTQETQYF. In DNA, the CDR3 is TGTGCCAGCAGCTTAGCCCTAGCGGGGGGGACCCAAGAGACCCAGTACTTC. The V gene is TRBV11-1, the J gene TRBJ2-5; TRBD2 matches 12 bases. This CDR3 spans 17 amino acids. Germline V lookup: CDR1 SGHAT, CDR2 FQDESV (reference sequence). The V gene end was trimmed by 0 bases and the J gene end by 1 base; junction bases not matched to a gene: 3.

The J gene is TRBJ2-1, the V gene TRBV5-1; TRBD1 agrees at 7 bases. V dropped 1 base and J dropped 2; count of bases not matched to a gene: 6. The CDR3 covers 16 residues. The germline V gene encodes CDR1 SGHRS and CDR2 YFSETQ. The CDR3 here is CASSLQGGSAYNEQFF. For the CDR3, the DNA is TGCGCCAGCAGCTTGCAAGGGGGCAGCGCCTACAATGAGCAGTTCTTC.

A few counts support this clonotype. The CDR3 DNA is TGCGCCAGCAGCCAAGACGGGTTTTCGGGTGATACGCAGTATTTT. This sequence encodes CASSQDGFSGDTQYF. This rearrangement joins TRBV4-1 to TRBJ2-3; the D is unclear. Germline CDR1 is MGHRA and CDR2 is YSYEKL. Between the trimmed V and J ends, which lost 0 bases and 6 bases, there was a span of 13 bases. The CDR3 extends over 15 amino acids.

Only a few counts were recorded for this clonotype. V gene TRBV29-1 combines with J gene TRBJ1-1; possible D gene TRBD1, 6 bases. CDR1 and CDR2 (germline): SQVTM, ANQGSEA. This CDR3 comprises 16 residues. Trimming took off 6 bases at V and 1 base at J, with 21 bases between the two ends. CDR3 nucleotides: TGCAGCGTCCGGACAGCCTCGGGATCAAAGAACACTGAAGCTTTCTTT. This translates into CSVRTASGSKNTEAFF.

This clonotype has ten or more counts. The chain is built from TRBV25-1 and TRBJ2-1; 7 bases line up with TRBD2. Germline CDR1 MGHDK, CDR2 SYGVNS. This CDR3 has 15 residues. Germline trimming cut 0 bases from V and 5 bases from J; bases unmatched to any gene: 4. CDR3 coding DNA: TGTGCCAGCAGTGAATATTTCGGGGGGAACAATGAGCAGTTCTTC. It codes for CASSEYFGGNNEQFF.

Only a few counts were recorded for this clonotype. The V gene is TRBV4-1, the J gene TRBJ1-1; possibly TRBD1 for D (6 bases). This CDR3 spans 13 amino acids. Trimming left V 7 bases short and J 4 bases short, with 13 bases between. From germline, CDR1 is MGHRA and CDR2 YSYEKL. The CDR3 spells CASTQGDGTEAFF. As DNA, the CDR3 is TGCGCCAGCACACAGGGAGATGGCACTGAAGCTTTCTTT.

This chain joins TRBV20-1 and TRBJ2-3; the D gene is possibly TRBD2 (7 bases). Germline lookup yields CDR1 DFQATT and CDR2 SNEGSKA (reference sequence). The germline V and J ends were trimmed by 2 bases and 10 bases, with 13 bases remaining between them. This CDR3 has 12 residues. The CDR3 DNA sequence: TGCAGTGCTAGAAAGGGGGGGATATCGCAGTATTTT. Protein: CSARKGGISQYF.

This clonotype appeared a few times. J is TRBJ2-1 and V is TRBV7-6, with 8 positions matching TRBD2. Unmatched junction bases numbered 11, after V lost 2 bases and J lost 5 bases. The CDR3 runs to 17 residues. Germline assignment: CDR1 SGHVS and CDR2 FNYEAQ. For the CDR3, the DNA is TGTGCCAGCAGCTTAAGTTTGGTAGCGGGGTTAAACAATGAGCAGTTCTTC. It encodes CASSLSLVAGLNNEQFF.

This clonotype came up a few times. The genes are TRBV6-6 and TRBJ1-2, with a tentative D call TRBD1 (6 bases). The V end lost 5 bases, the J end lost 5 bases, and 15 bases lay between the germline ends. Looked up from germline, CDR1 is MNHNY and CDR2 is SVGAGI (reference sequence). The CDR3 runs 14 residues. The CDR3 nucleotides are TGTGCCAGCAGTCTGGATGGGGGGCGGTATGGCTACACCTTC. This sequence encodes CASSLDGGRYGYTF.

This clonotype was observed many times. This chain links TRBV7-2 with TRBJ2-5; a weak D match, TRBD2 (5 bases). Germline values: CDR1 SGHTA, CDR2 FQGNSA. V gave up 2 bases and J gave up 3 bases, with 19 bases separating them. The CDR3 has 17 amino acids. The CDR3 region has the DNA TGTGCCAGCAGCTTATTCACGTTTGTAGCGATCGAAGAGACCCAGTACTTC. This codes for CASSLFTFVAIEETQYF.

This clonotype has just a few counts. The rearrangement joins TRBV20-1 to TRBJ1-1, with no clear D. V shed 5 bases and J shed 7 bases, with 11 bases lying between them. This CDR3 region has 11 residues. Germline lookup yields CDR1 DFQATT and CDR2 SNEGSKA (reference sequence). The CDR3 is CSAGQFHEAFF. In DNA, the CDR3 is TGCAGTGCTGGGCAGTTTCATGAAGCTTTCTTT.

The chain carries TRBV20-1 and TRBJ2-3, with D perhaps assigned TRBD1 or TRBD2 (5 bases each). Germline V CDR1 and CDR2: DFQATT, SNEGSKA (reference sequence). This CDR3 comprises 14 residues. V lost 5 bases and J 1 base, leaving 13 bases between the germline ends. The CDR3 coding sequence is TGCAGTGCTCTCGAGGGCAGGGGCACAGATACGCAGTATTTT. It translates to CSALEGRGTDTQYF.

The chain uses TRBV20-1 and TRBJ2-5; TRBD2 matches 14 bases. The ends lost 2 bases at V and 3 bases at J; junction bases unmatched: 5. The germline gives CDR1 DFQATT, CDR2 SNEGSKA (reference sequence). CDR3 size: 16 residues. CDR3 in DNA: TGCAGTGCTAGAACCGGGACTAGCGGGAGTAAAGAGACCCAGTACTTC. It is translated as CSARTGTSGSKETQYF.